This T cell receptor (beta chain) was recorded in a study of blood T cell repertoires in COVID-19. On the study more broadly: Spain, Italy and the United States supplied samples that represented acute and convalescent COVID-19. Sources were T cells, B-cell-depleted T cells, or PBMCs; the material itself was cDNA or gDNA.

In the study's own analysis: Reference gene primer amplification yielded estimated nucleated cell counts. Using immunoSEQ multiplex PCR, the repertoire was profiled, and TCRdb retains in-frame clones only, with some absent. Clone size and the V and J calls come from that table; the DNA yielded D and trimming. Altogether about 140,000 clones are present, about 86% being singletons, with the ten largest covering more than 8%. This CDR3 comprises 14 residues. V gave up 7 bases and J gave up 2 bases, with 13 bases separating them. The germline gives CDR1 SNHLY, CDR2 FYNNEI. This TCR derives from a human donor in a cohort sampled during active COVID-19. This chain uses TRBV2 with TRBJ2-3; D gene uncertain. The sample taken for sequencing was peripheral blood. Written as DNA, the CDR3 is TGTGCCAGCACTAGACTCTCGTACACAGATACGCAGTATTTT. It specifies CASTRLSYTDTQYF.